These 14 T cell receptor beta chains share one sample of origin, sequenced in a study of T cell repertoires in cytomegalovirus infection. TCRdb redid the calling of the reads with MiXCR, one entry per CDR3 protein. Here the sample spans fewer than 300,000 distinct CDR3 sequences, about 26% being singletons. The sequenced sample was PBMCs. The source is a human donor in good health (CMV status not recorded). Some clones in this sample may be carry-over from other donors' samples.

In its sample, this clonotype was seen a few times. This chain uses TRBV28 with TRBJ1-5; tentative D call: TRBD1 (6 bases). The CDR3 runs 15 residues. V was pared by 2 bases and J by 5 bases, with 13 bases between. Looked up from germline, CDR1 is MDHEN and CDR2 is SYDVKM. The CDR3 loop is CASSLRGRGDQPQHF. The CDR3, as DNA: TGTGCCAGCAGTTTAAGGGGCAGGGGTGATCAGCCCCAGCATTTT.

This clonotype was observed a few times. The rearrangement joins TRBV6-2 or TRBV6-3 to TRBJ1-5, with 7 bases fitting TRBD1. Germline V gives CDR1 MNHEY, CDR2 SVGEGT. This CDR3 is built from 15 residues. Trimming took 6 bases from V and 3 from J; bases not matched to a gene: 8. The CDR3, as DNA: TGTGCCAGCAGCACGGGACAGAACTTCAATCAGCCCCAGCATTTT. Amino acid sequence: CASSTGQNFNQPQHF.

The chain's CDR3 is CASSEELVRDYNEQFF. CDR3 nucleotides: TGTGCCAGCAGTGAGGAATTGGTGAGGGACTACAATGAGCAGTTCTTC. The J gene is TRBJ2-1, the V gene TRBV6-4; TRBD2 might be the D (5 bases). From germline, CDR1 is MRHNA and CDR2 SNTAGT. Trimming cost V 3 bases and J 3 bases, with 15 bases left between them. The CDR3 sequence is 16 residues long.

V is TRBV27 and J is TRBJ2-1, with D perhaps matching TRBD2 (6 bases). Trimming removed 1 base at V and 6 bases at J, with 16 bases between. Germline V gene sequence: CDR1 MNHEY, CDR2 SMNVEV (reference sequence). This CDR3 has 16 residues. CDR3 coding DNA: TGTGCCAGCAGTTTATTAGCGGCCCACGGGGGCAATGAGCAGTTCTTC. Translating it yields CASSLLAAHGGNEQFF.

V is TRBV6-2 or TRBV6-3 and J is TRBJ2-7, with D perhaps matching TRBD1 (6 bases). The germline V gene has CDR1 MNHEY and CDR2 SVGEGT. The CDR3 sequence is 14 residues long. Trimming shortened V by 2 bases and J by 3 bases, and 11 bases separated the two germline ends. The CDR3 sequence: CASSYPGQNYEQYF. DNA of the CDR3: TGTGCCAGCAGTTACCCTGGACAGAACTACGAGCAGTACTTC.

This chain connects TRBV5-4 to TRBJ2-1; 7 bases align to TRBD2. The CDR3 totals 16 residues. Looked up from germline, CDR1 is SGHNT and CDR2 is YYREEE (reference sequence). The V and J ends lost 4 bases and 0 bases, in that order; junction bases with no gene match: 7. The CDR3 is CASSAIGGSSYNEQFF. In DNA form, the CDR3 reads TGTGCCAGCAGCGCAATCGGGGGGAGCTCCTACAATGAGCAGTTCTTC.

This clonotype has ten or more counts. This chain connects TRBV10-3 to TRBJ2-5; 7 nucleotides align to TRBD1. The CDR3 consists of 16 residues. CDR1 and CDR2 (germline): ENHRY, SYGVKD. Trimming took 3 bases from V and 2 from J; bases not matched to a gene: 9. DNA of the CDR3: TGTGCCATCAGTGACCCCGGGACAGTCGTACAAGAGACCCAGTACTTC. Encoded protein: CAISDPGTVVQETQYF.

The genes are TRBV7-2 and TRBJ2-2, with 8 bases matching TRBD2. Per germline, CDR1 SGHTA and CDR2 FQGNSA. The J segment lost 1 base and the V segment lost 2 bases, leaving 3 bases of the junction unmatched. This CDR3 spans 16 amino acids. CDR3 sequence reads: CASSLRTSWNTGELFF. CDR3 nucleotide sequence: TGTGCCAGCAGCTTAAGGACTAGCTGGAACACCGGGGAGCTGTTTTTT.

The V call is TRBV29-1, the J call TRBJ2-7, with D uncertain. CDR1 and CDR2 (germline): SQVTM, ANQGSEA. The CDR3 extends over 14 amino acids. V dropped 4 bases and J dropped 0 bases, with 13 bases sitting between them. CDR3 sequence: CSVVLVSSSYEQYF. Here the CDR3 DNA reads TGCAGCGTTGTATTGGTCAGTAGCTCCTACGAGCAGTACTTC.

The chain uses TRBV25-1 and TRBJ2-1, with D maybe TRBD1 (6 bases). Germline values: CDR1 MGHDK, CDR2 SYGVNS. Between the trimmed V and J ends, which lost 6 bases and 7 bases, there was a span of 16 bases. The CDR3 covers 14 residues. The CDR3 sequence: CASRTGGLWNEQFF. In DNA form, the CDR3 reads TGTGCCAGCAGGACAGGCGGCCTTTGGAATGAGCAGTTCTTC.

The rearrangement links TRBV5-6 to TRBJ1-1; TRBD1 matches at 10 bases. V trimming: 4 bases; J trimming: 4 bases; junction bases outside the gene matches: 7. Germline loops: CDR1 SGHDT, CDR2 YYEEEE. This CDR3 has 15 amino acids. Here the CDR3 DNA reads TGTGCCAGCAGCACCCTGACAGGGGGCGGCACTGAAGCTTTCTTT. Its translation is CASSTLTGGGTEAFF.

The chain has TRBV24-1 and TRBJ2-3; maybe TRBD2 (6 bases). The CDR3 loop spans 15 amino acids. The V gene lost 3 bases and the J gene lost 7 bases, with 16 bases spanning the gap. Germline values: CDR1 KGHDR, CDR2 SFDVKD. CDR3 residues: CATSDTPRGVHTQYF. In DNA, the CDR3 is TGTGCCACCAGTGATACACCGCGGGGTGTTCATACGCAGTATTTT.

The rearrangement uses TRBV19 and TRBJ2-7; 7 bases fit TRBD1. CDR3 length: 15 amino acids. The V gene's germline CDR1 is LNHDA and CDR2 SQIVND (reference sequence). The ends lost 5 bases at V and 4 bases at J; junction bases unmatched: 11. The CDR3 bases are TGTGCCAGTAGTGTAACAGGGGCGAGTGTTTACGAGCAGTACTTC. It translates to CASSVTGASVYEQYF. The entire variable domain, with the rest obtained from reference TRBV19 and TRBJ2-7, is as follows: DGGITQSPKYLFRKEGQNVTLSCEQNLNHDAMYWYRQDPGQGLRLIYYSQIVNDFQKGDIAEGYSVSREKKESFPLTVTSAQKNPTAFYLCASSVTGASVYEQYFGPGTRLTVT.

The chain couples TRBV7-9 to TRBJ1-1; a possible D gene is TRBD1 (5 bases). This CDR3 has 14 residues. The germline V and J ends were trimmed by 5 bases and 2 bases, with 12 bases remaining between them. Germline loops: CDR1 SEHNR, CDR2 FQNEAQ (reference sequence). The CDR3 DNA sequence: TGTGCCAGCAGCCTTCATGACAGTAACACTGAAGCTTTCTTT. The encoded protein is CASSLHDSNTEAFF.